Shown below are 29 T cell receptor beta chains from a single sample sequenced in a study of low-dose radiotherapy and immunotherapy resistance in tumors. TRAV- and TRBV-specific primers were used for first-strand cDNA, which covered alpha and beta chains. Using a constant-region primer together with a V-primer adapter, TCRs were subjected to about 20 PCR cycles of amplification. TCRdb processed the reads anew with MiXCR; each CDR3 protein has one entry. Among about 9,000 distinct CDR3 sequences, about 70% were seen once, and the ten largest hold 6.5% to 8.5%. These receptors were collected from a human donor with advanced metastatic prostate, ovarian, gallbladder or colorectal cancer (not recorded which). This table probably holds off-target reads from a library built for another chain.

The genes are TRBV5-1 and TRBJ2-7; D not certain. The CDR3 loop spans 13 amino acids. The germline V gene has CDR1 SGHRS and CDR2 YFSETQ. V dropped 0 bases and J dropped 5 bases, with 9 bases sitting between them. The chain's CDR3 is CASSLGPLDEQYF. CDR3 sequence (DNA): TGCGCCAGCAGCTTGGGTCCACTTGACGAGCAGTACTTC.

The chain employs TRBV2 and TRBJ1-5; possibly TRBD1 for D (5 bases). Trimming took off 7 bases at V and 0 bases at J, with 13 bases between the two ends. The CDR3 sequence is 15 residues long. Germline CDR1 reads SNHLY; CDR2 reads FYNNEI. The CDR3 DNA follows: TGTGCCAGCACCTCAGGGATTTATAGCAATCAGCCCCAGCATTTT. As protein: CASTSGIYSNQPQHF.

CDR3 sequence: CASSFVSQQDTQYF. CDR3 DNA: TGTGCCAGCAGCTTTGTCTCTCAGCAAGATACGCAGTATTTT. This chain links TRBV5-6 with TRBJ2-3; D is uncertain. Germline V gives CDR1 SGHDT, CDR2 YYEEEE. Deletions cut 2 bases from V and 5 bases from J, with 12 bases between. The CDR3 contains 14 residues. The full variable domain, with the rest looked up from reference TRBV5-6 and TRBJ2-3, is DAGVTQSPTHLIKTRGQQVTLRCSPKSGHDTVSWYQQALGQGPQFIFQYYEEEERQRGNFPDRFSGHQFPNYSSELNVNALLLGDSALYLCASSFVSQQDTQYFGPGTRLTVL.

This clonotype was seen more than once but under ten times. This chain joins TRBV6-5 and TRBJ2-3; 11 bases match TRBD1. V trimming: 9 bases; J trimming: 0 bases; junction bases outside the gene matches: 8. CDR1 is MNHEY and CDR2 is SVGAGI in the germline V gene. The CDR3 loop spans 16 amino acids. CDR3 nucleotides: TGTGCCAGTAGGGACAGGGGGGGACCTAGCACAGATACGCAGTATTTT. This gives the protein CASRDRGGPSTDTQYF.

The count of this clonotype is one. The chain has TRBV2 and TRBJ1-1; 7 bases fit TRBD1. With 7 bases clipped from V and 5 bases from J, the junction kept 4 bases outside the gene matches. CDR1 and CDR2 (germline): SNHLY, FYNNEI. The CDR3 has 12 amino acids. This CDR3 is CASNLQGTEAFF. CDR3 sequence (DNA): TGTGCCAGCAACCTACAGGGGACTGAAGCTTTCTTT. Looking up the rest from reference TRBV2 and TRBJ1-1 gives the full variable domain: EPEVTQTPSHQVTQMGQEVILRCVPISNHLYFYWYRQILGQKVEFLVSFYNNEISEKSEIFDDQFSVERPDGSNFTLKIRSTKLEDSAMYFCASNLQGTEAFFGQGTRLTVV.

This clonotype was detected only a few times. The gene calls are TRBV11-2 and TRBJ2-1, with 7 nucleotides matching TRBD2. CDR1 is SGHAT and CDR2 is FQNNGV in the germline V gene. This CDR3 contains 16 residues. With V trimmed by 2 bases and J by 6 bases, 10 bases remained unmatched. In DNA, the CDR3 is TGTGCCAGCAGCTTACGGGGGAGGGATTTGGTCAATGAGCAGTTCTTC. As protein: CASSLRGRDLVNEQFF.

This clonotype was detected a few times. CDR3 sequence reads: CASSLGFEKNTEAFF. The CDR3 region has the DNA TGTGCCAGCAGCTTGGGCTTTGAGAAGAACACTGAAGCTTTCTTT. The chain has TRBV5-5 and TRBJ1-1; no firm D call. Per germline, CDR1 SGHKS and CDR2 YYEKEE (reference sequence). The ends were cut back, 0 bases at V and 1 base at J, with 10 bases in the middle. This CDR3 has 15 residues.

This chain uses TRBV4-1 with TRBJ1-2, with D maybe TRBD1 (5 bases). Trimming pared 0 bases from V and 0 bases from J, leaving 11 bases between. Germline V gene lookup returns CDR1 MGHRA and CDR2 YSYEKL. The CDR3 sequence is 16 residues long. This chain's CDR3 is CASSQDRGSSNYGYTF. The CDR3 DNA sequence: TGCGCCAGCAGCCAAGATAGGGGCAGTTCTAACTATGGCTACACCTTC.

The chain links TRBV5-4 to TRBJ2-1; 7 bases align to TRBD2. The CDR3 is made up of 12 amino acids. After removal of 1 base from V and 10 bases from J, the junction contained 2 bases not matched to a gene. Germline-derived CDR1 and CDR2 are SGHNT and YYREEE (reference sequence). The DNA for the CDR3 is TGTGCCAGCAGCTTGCCACTAGCGGAGCAGTTCTTC. This translates into CASSLPLAEQFF.

There are a few counts of this clonotype. The chain is built from TRBV28 and TRBJ2-3; no clear D. V lost 6 bases and J lost 6, with 10 bases in between. Germline V CDR1 and CDR2: MDHEN, SYDVKM. CDR3 length: 12 residues. In DNA, the CDR3 is TGTGCCAGCAGACGAGAGCTCGATACGCAGTATTTT. Translated: CASRRELDTQYF.

The V and J genes are TRBV19 and TRBJ2-3, with 10 bases aligning to TRBD1. Per the germline V gene, CDR1 is LNHDA and CDR2 is SQIVND (reference sequence). J gave up 4 bases and V 3 bases, and 4 bases lay outside the gene matches. The CDR3 has 15 amino acids. CDR3 DNA: TGTGCCAGTAGTATCGACGGACAGGGGGCAGATACGCAGTATTTT. Encoded protein: CASSIDGQGADTQYF.

The chain has TRBV7-2 and TRBJ2-7, with D possibly TRBD1 on 6 matching bases. This CDR3 comprises 15 residues. Germline V CDR1 and CDR2: SGHTA, FQGNSA. V was trimmed by 4 bases and J by 0 bases, leaving 13 bases between them. CDR3 in amino acids: CASSSGRGPSYEQYF. In DNA, the CDR3 is TGTGCCAGCAGCTCAGGCAGGGGACCCTCCTACGAGCAGTACTTC.

CDR3 residues: CARGGTGGSNYEQYF. In nucleotides, the CDR3 is TGTGCCCGTGGTGGAACGGGAGGGTCCAACTACGAGCAGTACTTC. This chain links TRBV30 with TRBJ2-7, with 8 bases aligning to TRBD2. The CDR3 is 15 residues long. Looked up from germline, CDR1 is GTSNPN and CDR2 is SVGIG (reference sequence). The V gene end was trimmed by 8 bases and the J gene end by 3 bases; junction bases not matched to a gene: 15.

The chain couples TRBV20-1 to TRBJ1-2; perhaps TRBD1 as D (6 bases). Germline V gene lookup returns CDR1 DFQATT and CDR2 SNEGSKA (reference sequence). V lost 0 bases and J lost 8, with 19 bases in between. The CDR3 is 15 amino acids. The CDR3 DNA sequence: TGCAGTGCTAGAGATCGGAGGGGGTGGCAGGACGGCTACACCTTC. Translation gives CSARDRRGWQDGYTF.

This clonotype was observed a handful of times. The rearrangement links TRBV5-1 to TRBJ2-6, with 7 bases identical to TRBD1. The J segment lost 0 bases and the V segment lost 9 bases, leaving 6 bases of the junction unmatched. CDR1 and CDR2 from the germline V gene are SGHRS and YFSETQ. The CDR3 runs 15 residues. The CDR3 bases are TGCGCCACCTCGACAGGGCCCTCTGGGGCCAACGTCCTGACTTTC. Amino acids: CATSTGPSGANVLTF. Combining the CDR3 with reference TRBV5-1 and TRBJ2-6 gives the whole variable domain KAGVTQTPRYLIKTRGQQVTLSCSPISGHRSVSWYQQTPGQGLQFLFEYFSETQRNKGNFPGRFSGRQFSNSRSEMNVSTLELGDSALYLCATSTGPSGANVLTFGAGSRLTVL.

This chain joins TRBV6-2 or TRBV6-3 and TRBJ1-5; D not resolved. Trimming stripped 3 bases from V and 5 bases from J, with 11 bases between. Per germline, CDR1 MNHEY and CDR2 SVGEGT. CDR3 length equals 14 residues. The CDR3 here is CASSYRGNHQPQHF. The CDR3 DNA reads TGTGCCAGCAGTTATCGCGGTAACCATCAGCCCCAGCATTTT.

A few counts support this clonotype. This chain links TRBV24-1 with TRBJ2-1, with 11 bases aligning to TRBD2. This CDR3 spans 15 amino acids. V was clipped by 0 bases and J by 8 bases; unmatched bases: 2. CDR1 is KGHDR and CDR2 is SFDVKD in the germline V gene. DNA for the CDR3: TGTGCCACCAGTGATTTGACTAGCGGGAGCTATGAGCAGTTCTTC. This sequence encodes CATSDLTSGSYEQFF.

This clonotype was seen only a few times. The chain is built from TRBV29-1 and TRBJ1-1, with no clear D. Trimming removed 6 bases at V and 3 bases at J, with 14 bases between. Per germline, CDR1 SQVTM and CDR2 ANQGSEA. The CDR3 has 13 amino acids. Here the CDR3 DNA reads TGCAGCGTCATAGACACTTATCACACTGAAGCTTTCTTT. Protein: CSVIDTYHTEAFF.

This clonotype was recorded once. The chain uses TRBV2 and TRBJ1-1, with 9 bases lining up with TRBD1. With V trimmed by 5 bases and J by 1 base, 5 bases remained unmatched. This CDR3 has 15 amino acids. The germline gives CDR1 SNHLY, CDR2 FYNNEI. The CDR3 protein is CASSRGQGSNTEAFF. The CDR3 DNA reads as TGTGCCAGCAGTCGGGGACAGGGATCGAACACTGAAGCTTTCTTT.

The J gene is TRBJ2-5, the V gene TRBV3-1; D is perhaps TRBD2 (5 bases). Germline-derived CDR1 and CDR2 are LGHDT and YNNKEL (reference sequence). Trimming stripped 2 bases from V and 0 bases from J, with 13 bases between. There are 16 residues in the CDR3. Here the CDR3 reads CASSQRGQIYQETQYF. In nucleotides, the CDR3 is TGTGCCAGCAGCCAAAGAGGGCAGATCTACCAAGAGACCCAGTACTTC.

This chain joins TRBV2 and TRBJ2-3; possibly TRBD1 for D (6 bases). Germline V lookup: CDR1 SNHLY, CDR2 FYNNEI. V shed 6 bases and J shed 2 bases, with 15 bases lying between them. This CDR3 is built from 15 residues. CDR3: CASSPPGVATDTQYF. The CDR3, as DNA: TGTGCCAGCAGCCCTCCAGGGGTGGCCACAGATACGCAGTATTTT.

This rearrangement joins TRBV7-2 to TRBJ2-2, with 7 bases that match TRBD2. Germline V gene lookup returns CDR1 SGHTA and CDR2 FQGNSA. V lost 5 bases, J lost 2 bases, and 5 bases stayed unmatched. CDR3 size: 15 residues. Written as DNA, the CDR3 is TGTGCCAGCAGCCCGGGACTAACTAACACCGGGGAGCTGTTTTTT. Translation: CASSPGLTNTGELFF.

The chain links TRBV7-8 to TRBJ2-6; D possibly corresponds to TRBD1 (6 bases). The V gene's germline CDR1 is SGHVS and CDR2 FQNEAQ. Trimming pared 6 bases from V and 4 bases from J, leaving 16 bases between. This CDR3 comprises 16 residues. The CDR3 reads CASSSGTGLGANVLTF. CDR3 bases: TGTGCCAGCAGTTCAGGCACAGGGTTGGGGGCCAACGTCCTGACTTTC. Based on the CDR3 plus reference TRBV7-8 and TRBJ2-6, the full variable domain is GAGVSQSPRYKVAKRGQDVALRCDPISGHVSLFWYQQALGQGPEFLTYFQNEAQLDKSGLPSDRFFAERPEGSVSTLKIQRTQQEDSAVYLCASSSGTGLGANVLTFGAGSRLTVL.

This chain uses TRBV27 with TRBJ2-7; 7 bases agree with TRBD2. Germline CDR1 reads MNHEY; CDR2 reads SMNVEV (reference sequence). The CDR3 extends over 15 amino acids. After removal of 2 bases from V and 0 bases from J, the junction contained 4 bases not matched to a gene. CDR3 sequence: CASSLDGRYSYEQYF. The CDR3 coding sequence is TGTGCCAGCAGTTTAGACGGGAGGTACTCCTACGAGCAGTACTTC.

The chain has TRBV24-1 and TRBJ2-1; 12 bases map to TRBD1. This CDR3 region has 14 residues. J was trimmed by 7 bases and V by 11 bases; bases with no gene match: 8. The germline V gene has CDR1 KGHDR and CDR2 SFDVKD. The CDR3 sequence is CASRGTGGANEQFF. In DNA, the CDR3 is TGTGCCAGCAGGGGGACAGGGGGCGCGAATGAGCAGTTCTTC.

The chain employs TRBV19 and TRBJ1-5; D gene unclear. There are 15 residues in the CDR3. The V gene's germline CDR1 is LNHDA and CDR2 SQIVND (reference sequence). Trimming took off 4 bases at V and 11 bases at J, with 21 bases between the two ends. CDR3 nucleotides: TGTGCCAGTAGTACCGAAGACGTAGGGAGTCCGTCCCAGCATTTT. Its protein is CASSTEDVGSPSQHF.

The rearrangement links TRBV7-2 to TRBJ2-2, with D possibly TRBD2 on 7 matching bases. Germline-derived CDR1 and CDR2 are SGHTA and FQGNSA. Trimming left V 3 bases short and J 7 bases short, with 12 bases between. This CDR3 contains 14 residues. The CDR3 loop is CASSLAGAGGELFF. Here the CDR3 DNA reads TGTGCCAGCAGCTTGGCGGGGGCGGGCGGGGAGCTGTTTTTT.

The CDR3 DNA sequence: TGTGCCAGCATGCTTGGCCCTGAACAGGCTAACTATGGCTACACCTTC. Amino acid sequence: CASMLGPEQANYGYTF. V is TRBV12-3 or TRBV12-4 and J is TRBJ1-2; the D gene is possibly TRBD1 (5 bases). The CDR3 spans 16 residues. The V and J ends lost 7 bases and 0 bases respectively, with 18 bases between them.

This clonotype was seen only a few times. V is TRBV27 and J is TRBJ1-1; perhaps TRBD1 as D (5 bases). The germline V gene encodes CDR1 MNHEY and CDR2 SMNVEV (reference sequence). The CDR3 has 15 residues. V lost 3 bases to trimming and J lost 0 bases, with 11 bases between them. The CDR3 nucleotides are TGTGCCAGCAGTTTGGTGGGACGGTTGAACACTGAAGCTTTCTTT. Protein: CASSLVGRLNTEAFF.